This section outlines one TCR beta chain sequence together with its context. Within the sample, other DNA sequences also encode this same CDR3. Repertoires were generated with immunoSEQ multiplex PCR, while TCRdb's copy carries only in-frame clones and drops some. Here the sample spans around 150,000 clones, 88% being singletons. The data are from a study of T cell responses to AZD1222 COVID-19 vaccine. Trimming removed 5 bases from V and 5 bases from J, with 15 bases in between. The CDR3 consists of 14 residues. CDR1 and CDR2 from the germline V gene are MNHEY and SMNVEV (reference sequence). Sequenced here: peripheral blood, sampled on day 0 of AZD1222 vaccination. The chain couples TRBV27 to TRBJ2-5; no reliable D call. The source of this sequence is an adult in good health. CDR3: CASSLFPKRETQYF. The CDR3 region has the DNA TGTGCCAGCAGTCTGTTCCCCAAGAGGGAGACCCAGTACTTC.